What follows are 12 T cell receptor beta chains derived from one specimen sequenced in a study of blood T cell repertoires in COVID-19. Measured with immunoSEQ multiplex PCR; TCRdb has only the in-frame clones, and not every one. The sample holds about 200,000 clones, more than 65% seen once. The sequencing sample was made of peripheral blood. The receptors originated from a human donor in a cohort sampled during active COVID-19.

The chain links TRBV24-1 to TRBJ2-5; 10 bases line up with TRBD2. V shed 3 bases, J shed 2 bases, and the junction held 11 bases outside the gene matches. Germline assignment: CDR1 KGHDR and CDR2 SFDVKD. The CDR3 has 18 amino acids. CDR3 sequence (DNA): TGTGCCACCAGTGATCCTAGCGGGAGTGGGGTAGGGCAAGAGACCCAGTACTTC. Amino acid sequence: CATSDPSGSGVGQETQYF.

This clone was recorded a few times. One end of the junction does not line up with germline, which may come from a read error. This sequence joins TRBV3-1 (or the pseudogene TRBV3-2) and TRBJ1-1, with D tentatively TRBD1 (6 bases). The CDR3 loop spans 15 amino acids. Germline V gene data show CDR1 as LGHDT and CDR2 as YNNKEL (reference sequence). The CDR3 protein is CASCQSEGEGTEAFF. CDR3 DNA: TGTGCCAGCTGCCAATCTGAGGGGGAAGGCACTGAAGCTTTCTTT.

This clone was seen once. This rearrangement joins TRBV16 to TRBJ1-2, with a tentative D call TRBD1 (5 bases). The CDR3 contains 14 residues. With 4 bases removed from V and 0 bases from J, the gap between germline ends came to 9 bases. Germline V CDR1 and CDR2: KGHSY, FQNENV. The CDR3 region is CASSLTDTNYGYTF. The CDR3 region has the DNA TGTGCCAGCAGCCTGACAGATACTAACTATGGCTACACCTTC.

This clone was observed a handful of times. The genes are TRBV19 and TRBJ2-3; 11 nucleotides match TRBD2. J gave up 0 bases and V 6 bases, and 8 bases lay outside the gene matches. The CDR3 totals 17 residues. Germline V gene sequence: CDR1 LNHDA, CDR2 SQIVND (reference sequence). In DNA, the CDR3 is TGTGCCAGTAGCCCAACTAGCGGGAGTACCAGCACAGATACGCAGTATTTT. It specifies CASSPTSGSTSTDTQYF.

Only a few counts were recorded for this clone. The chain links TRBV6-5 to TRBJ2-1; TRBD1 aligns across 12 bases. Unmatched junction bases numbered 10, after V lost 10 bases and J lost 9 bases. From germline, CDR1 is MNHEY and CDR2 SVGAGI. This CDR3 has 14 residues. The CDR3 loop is CAISRDRGRGEQFF. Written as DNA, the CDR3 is TGTGCCATCTCCCGGGACAGGGGGCGCGGTGAGCAGTTCTTC.

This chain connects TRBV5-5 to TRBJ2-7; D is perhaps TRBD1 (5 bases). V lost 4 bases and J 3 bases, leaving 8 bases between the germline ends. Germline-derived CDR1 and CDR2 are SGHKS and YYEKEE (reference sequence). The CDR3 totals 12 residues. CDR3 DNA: TGTGCCAGCAGCCCCGACAGCTACGAGCAGTACTTC. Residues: CASSPDSYEQYF.

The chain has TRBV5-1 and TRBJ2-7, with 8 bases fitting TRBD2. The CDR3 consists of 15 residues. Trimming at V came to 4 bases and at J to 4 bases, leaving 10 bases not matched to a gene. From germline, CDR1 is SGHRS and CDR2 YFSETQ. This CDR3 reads CASSPRGGAGYEQYF. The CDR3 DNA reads TGCGCCAGCAGCCCTCGGGGGGGGGCAGGTTACGAGCAGTACTTC.

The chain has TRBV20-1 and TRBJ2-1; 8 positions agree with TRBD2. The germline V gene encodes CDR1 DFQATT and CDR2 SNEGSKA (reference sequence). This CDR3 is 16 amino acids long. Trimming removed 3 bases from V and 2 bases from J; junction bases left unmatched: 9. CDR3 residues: CSASMAAGGPYNEQFF. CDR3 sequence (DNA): TGCAGTGCTAGTATGGCTGCGGGGGGCCCCTACAATGAGCAGTTCTTC.

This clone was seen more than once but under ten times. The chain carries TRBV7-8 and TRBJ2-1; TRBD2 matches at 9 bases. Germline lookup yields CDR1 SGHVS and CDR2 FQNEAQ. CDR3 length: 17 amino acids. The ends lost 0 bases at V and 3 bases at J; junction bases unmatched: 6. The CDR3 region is CASSLARFSGSYNEQFF. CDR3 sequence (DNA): TGTGCCAGCAGCTTAGCACGGTTTAGCGGGAGCTACAATGAGCAGTTCTTC.

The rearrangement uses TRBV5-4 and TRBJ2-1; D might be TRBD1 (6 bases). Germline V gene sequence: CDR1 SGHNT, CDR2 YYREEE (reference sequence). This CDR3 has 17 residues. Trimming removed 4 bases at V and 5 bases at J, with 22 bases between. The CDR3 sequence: CASSAQRGRGWDNEQFF. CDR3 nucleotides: TGTGCCAGCAGCGCTCAAAGGGGGAGAGGGTGGGACAATGAGCAGTTCTTC.

DNA of the CDR3: TGCGCCAGCAGCACCGGACTAGCGGGGGGCACAGATACGCAGTATTTT. Translated: CASSTGLAGGTDTQYF. The V and J genes are TRBV5-1 and TRBJ2-3; 13 nucleotides line up with TRBD2. The CDR3 runs to 16 residues. V shed 4 bases, J shed 1 base, and the junction held 3 bases outside the gene matches. The germline CDR1 and CDR2 sequences are SGHRS and YFSETQ.

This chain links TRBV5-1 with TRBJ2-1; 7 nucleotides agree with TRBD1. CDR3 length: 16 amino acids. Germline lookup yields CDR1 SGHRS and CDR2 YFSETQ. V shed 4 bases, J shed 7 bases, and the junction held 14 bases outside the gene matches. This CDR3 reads CASSPPTGIFANEQFF. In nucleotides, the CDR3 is TGCGCCAGCAGCCCGCCGACAGGGATCTTTGCGAATGAGCAGTTCTTC.